This T cell receptor (beta chain) was recovered during a study of cytomegalovirus exposure and HLA in healthy donors. Study-wide results and limits: A likely sequencing artifact accounted for one observed cluster of highly shared sequence variants. Reportedly, cytomegalovirus status was diagnosed with high sensitivity and specificity. In a later analysis, a missense DCLRE1C variant was linked to TCR beta V- and J-gene trimming. According to the study, around 150 TCR beta chains were cytomegalovirus-associated.

PCR employed 60 Vbeta and 13 Jbeta primers. TCRdb's copy holds only in-frame clones and misses some; the assay was immunoSEQ multiplex PCR. Of 100,000 to 150,000 clones detected, around 77% appear once; the ten largest clones hold around 1.8%. The CDR3 extends over 16 amino acids. From germline, CDR1 is LNHNV and CDR2 YYDKDF (reference sequence). Trimming took 2 bases from V and 2 from J; bases not matched to a gene: 4. Worth noting for this clone: Its antigen is unknown.

The TCR was taken from a woman aged 45-60 years in good health and CMV-seronegative. The specimen sequenced was PBMCs. The chain joins TRBV15 to TRBJ2-3, with 10 bases matching TRBD2. CDR3 in amino acids: CATSRTTSGNTDTQYF. The DNA of the CDR3 is TGTGCCACCAGCAGAACCACTAGCGGGAACACAGATACGCAGTATTTT.